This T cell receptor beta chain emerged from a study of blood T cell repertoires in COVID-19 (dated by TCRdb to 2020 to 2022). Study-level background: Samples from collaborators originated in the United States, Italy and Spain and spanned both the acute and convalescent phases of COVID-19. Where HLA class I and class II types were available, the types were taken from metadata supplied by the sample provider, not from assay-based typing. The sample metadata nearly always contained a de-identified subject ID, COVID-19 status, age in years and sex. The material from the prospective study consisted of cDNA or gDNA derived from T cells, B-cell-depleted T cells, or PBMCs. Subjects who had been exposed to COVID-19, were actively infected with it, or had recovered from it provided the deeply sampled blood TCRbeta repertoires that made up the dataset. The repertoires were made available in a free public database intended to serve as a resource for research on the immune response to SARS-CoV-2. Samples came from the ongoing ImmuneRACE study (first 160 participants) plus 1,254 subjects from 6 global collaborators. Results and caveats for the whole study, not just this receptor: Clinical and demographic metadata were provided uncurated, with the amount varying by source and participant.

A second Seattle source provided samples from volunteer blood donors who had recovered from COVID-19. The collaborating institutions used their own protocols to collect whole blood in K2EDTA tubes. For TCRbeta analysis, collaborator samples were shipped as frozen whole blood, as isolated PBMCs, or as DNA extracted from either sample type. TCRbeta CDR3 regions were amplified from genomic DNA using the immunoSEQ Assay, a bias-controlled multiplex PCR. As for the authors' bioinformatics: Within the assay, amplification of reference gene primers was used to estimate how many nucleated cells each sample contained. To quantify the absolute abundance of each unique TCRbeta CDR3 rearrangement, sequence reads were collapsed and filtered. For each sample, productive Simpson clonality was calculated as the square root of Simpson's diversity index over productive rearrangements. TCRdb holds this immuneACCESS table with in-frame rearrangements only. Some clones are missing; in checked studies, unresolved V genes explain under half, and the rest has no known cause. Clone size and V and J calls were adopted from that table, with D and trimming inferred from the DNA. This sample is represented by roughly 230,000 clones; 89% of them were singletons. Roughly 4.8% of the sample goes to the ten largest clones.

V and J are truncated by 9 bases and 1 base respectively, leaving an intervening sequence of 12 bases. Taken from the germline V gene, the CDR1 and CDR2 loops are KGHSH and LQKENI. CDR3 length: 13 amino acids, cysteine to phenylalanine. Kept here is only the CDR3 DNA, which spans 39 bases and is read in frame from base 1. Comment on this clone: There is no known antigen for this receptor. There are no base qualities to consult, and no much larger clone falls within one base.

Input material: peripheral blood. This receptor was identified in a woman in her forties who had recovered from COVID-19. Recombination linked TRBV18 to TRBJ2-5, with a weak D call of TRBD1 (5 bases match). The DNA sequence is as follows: TGTGCCAGTTCGCAGGGCCTCCAAGAGACCCAGTACTTC. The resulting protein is CASSQGLQETQYF.